The clone carrying this T cell receptor beta chain was counted many times. These data belong to a study of T cells in Graves' hyperthyroidism and ophthalmopathy. There are 12 residues in the CDR3. Trimming took off 2 bases at V and 5 bases at J, with 6 bases between the two ends. Amplification targeted TCR beta CDR3 regions from RNA transcripts. During a first-round RT-PCR of the TCR CDR3, the HTBI primer set was used. TCRdb re-called the multiplex PCR reads with MiXCR, one entry per CDR3 protein. The sample has approximately 690,000 distinct CDR3 sequences, more than 12% seen once. The sequenced sample was blood. This clonotype was sampled from a woman in her forties or fifties with Graves' ophthalmopathy. This chain uses TRBV12-3 or TRBV12-4 with TRBJ1-1; D call uncertain. The CDR3 protein is CASSLQKTEAFF. The CDR3 region has the DNA TGTGCCAGCAGTTTACAGAAGACTGAAGCTTTCTTT.